This TCR beta chain was recovered during a study of T cells in Graves' hyperthyroidism and ophthalmopathy. In patients aged 18 to 65, hyperthyroidism was newly diagnosed, with duration under 2 months. Blood was sampled at initial diagnosis of hyperthyroidism, prior to onset of any ophthalmopathy symptoms. PBMCs were obtained from over 8.5 ml fresh peripheral blood. This clonotype was counted at least ten times. V lost 6 bases and J lost 6; bases outside the gene matches: 9. CDR3 length equals 15 residues. Germline V CDR1 and CDR2: SEHNR, FQNEAQ (reference sequence). RNA transcripts gave rise to amplified TCR beta CDR3 regions. HTBI primers were the set used in a first-round RT-PCR of the TCR CDR3. MiXCR was run by TCRdb on the multiplex PCR reads, yielding one entry per CDR3 protein. The table has fewer than 350,000 distinct CDR3 sequences, over 12% seen once.

The specimen was blood. This receptor was identified in a woman in her forties or fifties with Graves' hyperthyroidism that later progressed to Graves' ophthalmopathy. This rearrangement joins TRBV7-9 to TRBJ2-1; the match to TRBD1 covers 9 bases. The CDR3 spells CASSSSGTGFNEQFF. CDR3 bases: TGTGCCAGCAGTTCTTCTGGGACAGGGTTCAATGAGCAGTTCTTC.